This entry lists 25 T cell receptor beta chains sequenced from one sample in a study of T cell responses to AZD1222 COVID-19 vaccine. Clones were read by immunoSEQ multiplex PCR, and TCRdb kept only the in-frame ones, dropping some. In the table there are fewer than 120,000 clones, around 90% of which are singletons. Source: peripheral blood, taken on day 0 of AZD1222 vaccination. The receptors shown here come from an adult in good health.

This clone was detected only once. The CDR3 spells CASSTLPEDTQYF. The CDR3 nucleotides are TGTGCCAGCTCGACCCTTCCCGAGGATACGCAGTATTTT. The V and J genes are TRBV18 and TRBJ2-3; D call uncertain. Trimming cost V 6 bases and J 6 bases, with 13 bases left between them. The CDR3 length is 13 residues. Germline CDR1 KGHSH, CDR2 LQKENI.

The chain employs TRBV19 and TRBJ1-5; D is uncertain. This CDR3 has 16 amino acids. The V end lost 3 bases, the J end lost 1 base, and 13 bases lay between the germline ends. Germline V gene lookup returns CDR1 LNHDA and CDR2 SQIVND (reference sequence). The CDR3: CASSMRQEASNQPQHF. The CDR3 DNA sequence: TGTGCCAGTAGTATGAGACAAGAGGCAAGCAATCAGCCCCAGCATTTT.

V usage is TRBV4-3 and J usage is TRBJ1-6; possible D gene TRBD1, 5 bases. The germline gives CDR1 LGHNA, CDR2 YSLEER. V was shortened by 2 bases and J by 8 bases, with 16 bases between the two germline ends. The CDR3 consists of 16 residues. CDR3 amino acids: CASSQSTTRGDSPLHF. DNA for the CDR3: TGCGCCAGCAGCCAATCGACTACTAGGGGAGATTCACCCCTCCACTTT.

The genes are TRBV11-2 and TRBJ2-7; D remains unclear. The CDR3 has 12 amino acids. Trimming removed 3 bases at V and 7 bases at J, with 10 bases between. Germline V gene data show CDR1 as SGHAT and CDR2 as FQNNGV. The CDR3 region is CASSFPMGEQYF. The CDR3 DNA is TGTGCCAGCAGCTTTCCTATGGGGGAGCAGTACTTC.

The chain combines TRBV10-3 with TRBJ2-7; possibly TRBD1 for D (5 bases). There are 12 residues in the CDR3. Trimming cost V 3 bases and J 3 bases, with 6 bases left between them. Per the germline V gene, CDR1 is ENHRY and CDR2 is SYGVKD. The CDR3 here is CAISETGYEQYF. Written as DNA, the CDR3 is TGTGCCATCAGTGAAACAGGCTACGAGCAGTACTTC.

The genes are TRBV2 and TRBJ1-5; tentative D call: TRBD1 (6 bases). Trimming pared 2 bases from V and 4 bases from J, leaving 9 bases between. This CDR3 is 14 amino acids long. Germline loops: CDR1 SNHLY, CDR2 FYNNEI. CDR3 sequence (DNA): TGTGCCAGCAGTGAAAGGCAGGGGAATCAGCCCCAGCATTTT. Its protein is CASSERQGNQPQHF.

The rearrangement uses TRBV28 and TRBJ2-7; D call uncertain. Trimming took 6 bases from V and 2 from J, leaving 11 bases between them. The CDR3 is made up of 13 amino acids. Germline V gene lookup returns CDR1 MDHEN and CDR2 SYDVKM. CDR3 sequence: CASRVRQTYEQYF. The DNA of the CDR3 is TGTGCCAGCAGGGTGAGGCAGACCTACGAGCAGTACTTC.

This chain uses TRBV5-1 with TRBJ2-1, with 14 bases aligning to TRBD2. With V trimmed by 3 bases and J by 7 bases, 3 bases remained unmatched. Per the germline V gene, CDR1 is SGHRS and CDR2 is YFSETQ. CDR3 size: 15 residues. The CDR3 nucleotides are TGCGCCAGCAGCTGGACTAGCGGGGGGACTAATGAGCAGTTCTTC. Translating gives CASSWTSGGTNEQFF.

The chain recombines TRBV19 with TRBJ2-4; 8 nucleotides match TRBD2. The CDR3 has 14 residues. The germline V gene has CDR1 LNHDA and CDR2 SQIVND (reference sequence). V was pared by 3 bases and J by 10 bases, with 8 bases of the junction left unmatched. CDR3 nucleotides: TGTGCCAGTAGTATTTCCCACAGCGGGGGAATTCAGTACTTC. Translation: CASSISHSGGIQYF.

The V and J genes are TRBV6-2 or TRBV6-3 and TRBJ2-3; maybe TRBD1 (6 bases). This CDR3 has 15 amino acids. Trimming cost V 2 bases and J 0 bases, with 9 bases left between them. Germline assignment: CDR1 MNHEY and CDR2 SVGEGT. CDR3 amino acids: CASSYTGTSTDTQYF. The CDR3 nucleotides read TGTGCCAGCAGTTACACCGGGACAAGCACAGATACGCAGTATTTT.

The chain links TRBV27 to TRBJ2-5, with a weak D call TRBD2 (5 bases). Germline CDR1 reads MNHEY; CDR2 reads SMNVEV (reference sequence). This CDR3 region has 15 residues. V was cut by 0 bases and J by 5 bases, with 13 bases left in between. The CDR3 sequence: CASSLSAGSRETQYF. The CDR3 DNA reads as TGTGCCAGCAGTTTATCGGCGGGTAGTCGGGAGACCCAGTACTTC.

The rearrangement joins TRBV27 to TRBJ2-4; TRBD1 agrees at 9 bases. The V gene's germline CDR1 is MNHEY and CDR2 SMNVEV (reference sequence). Losses at the gene ends were 5 bases for V and 0 bases for J; bases not matched to a gene: 14. The CDR3 consists of 19 residues. The CDR3 spells CASSGKTGTGSLAKNIQYF. CDR3 coding DNA: TGTGCCAGCAGTGGAAAAACCGGGACAGGGAGCTTAGCCAAAAACATTCAGTACTTC.

The genes are TRBV5-1 and TRBJ2-3; a possible D gene is TRBD2 (5 bases). Germline CDR1 is SGHRS and CDR2 is YFSETQ. Trimming took off 5 bases at V and 3 bases at J, with 13 bases between the two ends. The CDR3 loop spans 14 amino acids. CDR3 DNA sequence: TGCGCCAGCAGTGGATCGGGGAGTACAGATACGCAGTATTTT. Translation gives CASSGSGSTDTQYF.

CDR3: CASSFRTSVSSYNEQFF. CDR3 coding DNA: TGTGCCAGCAGTTTTCGCACTAGCGTCAGCTCCTACAATGAGCAGTTCTTC. This chain joins TRBV28 and TRBJ2-1; 7 bases align to TRBD2. The junction had 8 bases not matched to a gene; V was cut back by 3 bases and J by 0 bases. Germline V gives CDR1 MDHEN, CDR2 SYDVKM. The CDR3 is 17 amino acids.

V and J are TRBV5-8 and TRBJ2-5; TRBD1 might be the D (6 bases). The CDR3 runs to 13 residues. The V gene lost 4 bases and the J gene lost 8 bases, with 15 bases spanning the gap. Germline V gene sequence: CDR1 SGHTS, CDR2 YDEGEE. In nucleotides, the CDR3 is TGTGCCAGCAGCCAGGGACAAGCGCCAACCCAGTACTTC. Residues: CASSQGQAPTQYF.

The rearrangement links TRBV18 to TRBJ1-1; 7 bases agree with TRBD1. There are 13 residues in the CDR3. V lost 4 bases, J lost 7 bases, and 6 bases stayed unmatched. Germline CDR1 reads KGHSH; CDR2 reads LQKENI. CDR3 DNA: TGTGCCAGCTCACAGGGGGACAGAGATGAAGCTTTCTTT. Translating gives CASSQGDRDEAFF.

This clone is labeled as medium-sized. This chain uses TRBV27 with TRBJ2-2, with unresolved D. The CDR3 is made up of 15 amino acids. The V gene's germline CDR1 is MNHEY and CDR2 SMNVEV (reference sequence). Deletions cut 2 bases from V and 3 bases from J, with 10 bases between. CDR3 loop: CASSLIWGDTGELFF. DNA for the CDR3: TGTGCCAGCAGTTTAATCTGGGGTGACACCGGGGAGCTGTTTTTT.

V is TRBV7-2 and J is TRBJ2-3; TRBD2 might be the D (6 bases). The CDR3 runs to 15 residues. V was pared by 1 base and J by 6 bases, with 14 bases between. Germline CDR1 SGHTA, CDR2 FQGNSA. The CDR3, as DNA: TGTGCCAGCAGCTTAGAGGTGGCGGGGTCGGATACGCAGTATTTT. Translated: CASSLEVAGSDTQYF.

The chain has TRBV9 and TRBJ2-2; D gene unclear. This CDR3 has 16 amino acids. Looked up from germline, CDR1 is SGDLS and CDR2 is YYNGEE. V was trimmed by 3 bases and J by 0 bases, leaving 12 bases between them. In DNA, the CDR3 is TGTGCCAGCAGCGCCTATAGGGCCACGAACACCGGGGAGCTGTTTTTT. Its translation: CASSAYRATNTGELFF.

The gene calls are TRBV7-2 and TRBJ2-2; 10 positions match TRBD1. Germline V lookup: CDR1 SGHTA, CDR2 FQGNSA. J was trimmed by 6 bases and V by 5 bases; bases with no gene match: 12. The CDR3 totals 17 residues. The CDR3 sequence is CASSLTSPGTGAGELFF. In DNA form, the CDR3 reads TGTGCCAGCAGCCTAACCAGTCCCGGGACAGGGGCCGGGGAGCTGTTTTTT.

The chain employs TRBV19 and TRBJ2-3; D is unresolved. The ends were cut back, 5 bases at V and 2 bases at J, with 11 bases in the middle. Germline V gene data show CDR1 as LNHDA and CDR2 as SQIVND (reference sequence). This CDR3 contains 14 residues. CDR3: CASSRRPTTDTQYF. CDR3 bases: TGTGCCAGTAGTCGTAGACCGACCACAGATACGCAGTATTTT.

Comment on this clone: Germline is not matched at one junction end, which may reflect a read error. The chain links TRBV7-3 to TRBJ2-2; D is possibly TRBD2 (5 bases). The CDR3 totals 13 residues. From germline, CDR1 is SGHTA and CDR2 FQGTGA. CDR3 in DNA: TGTGCCAGCAGCATAACTAGCACCGGGGAGCTGTTTTTT. It encodes CASSITSTGELFF.

The J gene is TRBJ1-1, the V gene TRBV4-2; 7 nucleotides agree with TRBD1. Germline trimming cut 8 bases from V and 6 bases from J; bases unmatched to any gene: 15. Germline V gives CDR1 LGHNA, CDR2 YNFKEQ. This CDR3 comprises 15 residues. CDR3 sequence reads: CASGARQGEIPEAFF. CDR3 in DNA: TGTGCCAGCGGTGCCCGACAGGGAGAGATCCCTGAAGCTTTCTTT.

The chain couples TRBV12-3 or TRBV12-4 to TRBJ2-1; perhaps D is TRBD1 or TRBD2 (5 bases each). The CDR3 length is 13 residues. Between the trimmed V and J ends, which lost 7 bases and 12 bases, there was a span of 19 bases. The CDR3 spells CASNRDPSLRQFF. CDR3 sequence (DNA): TGTGCCAGCAATCGGGACCCCTCCTTGAGGCAGTTCTTC.

The rearrangement uses TRBV3-1 (or the pseudogene TRBV3-2) and TRBJ2-1; 10 bases match TRBD2. CDR3 size: 16 residues. Germline V CDR1 and CDR2: LGHDT, YNNKEL (reference sequence). Unmatched junction bases numbered 10, after V lost 4 bases and J lost 7 bases. Here the CDR3 reads CASSPLTSGSKNEQFF. The CDR3 DNA is TGTGCCAGCAGCCCCCTGACTAGCGGGTCAAAGAATGAGCAGTTCTTC.